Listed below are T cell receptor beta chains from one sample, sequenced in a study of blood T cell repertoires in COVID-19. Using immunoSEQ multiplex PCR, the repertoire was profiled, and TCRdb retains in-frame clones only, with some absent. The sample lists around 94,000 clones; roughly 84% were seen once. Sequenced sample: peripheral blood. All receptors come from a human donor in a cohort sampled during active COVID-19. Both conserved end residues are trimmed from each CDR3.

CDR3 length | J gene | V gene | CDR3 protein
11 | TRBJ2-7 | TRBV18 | ASSPQGLREQY
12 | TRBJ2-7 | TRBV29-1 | SVVETREGYEQY
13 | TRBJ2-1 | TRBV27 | ASSFEGRFYNEQF
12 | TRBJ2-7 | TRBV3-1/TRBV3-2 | ATQCQGGSYEQY
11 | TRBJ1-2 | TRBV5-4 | ASSTDSNYGYT
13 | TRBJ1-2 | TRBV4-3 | ASSHRGMSGYGYT
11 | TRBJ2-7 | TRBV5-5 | ASSRGQGYEQY
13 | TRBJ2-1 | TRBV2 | ASSESGGLYNEQF
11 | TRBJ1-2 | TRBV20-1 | SASHRSNYGYT
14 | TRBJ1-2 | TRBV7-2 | ASSPTGTGVSYGYT
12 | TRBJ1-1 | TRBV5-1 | ASSHNRGYTEAF
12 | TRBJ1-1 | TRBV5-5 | ASSLQGWNTEAF
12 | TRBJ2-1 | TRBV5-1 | ASSWAADSNEQF
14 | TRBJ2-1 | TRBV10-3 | AISPQTGRSYNEQF
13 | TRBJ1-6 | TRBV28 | ASSLNAGPGSPLH
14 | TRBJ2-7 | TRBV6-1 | ASSAGSRGISYEQY
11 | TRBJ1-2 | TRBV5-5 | ASSLEGGDGYT
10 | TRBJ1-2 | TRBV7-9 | ASQESRGHYT
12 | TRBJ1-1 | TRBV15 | ATSSRQGTTEAF
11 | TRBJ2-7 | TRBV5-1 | ASAGLAGDEQY
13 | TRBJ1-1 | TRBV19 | ASSIAAGPNFEAF
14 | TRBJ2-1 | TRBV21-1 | ASTPWRAGGDNEQF
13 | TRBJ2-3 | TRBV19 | ASSAGQGARMTQY
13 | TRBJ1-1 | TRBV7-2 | ASSLVGQGAGEAF
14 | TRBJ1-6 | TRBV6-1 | ASSVGGTGLRSPLH
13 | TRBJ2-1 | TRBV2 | ASNLLGSQYNEQF
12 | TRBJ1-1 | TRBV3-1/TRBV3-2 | ASSHEAVSTEAF
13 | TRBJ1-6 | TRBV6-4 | ASGVWDRVNSPLH
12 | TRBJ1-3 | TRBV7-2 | ASSIRQGGNTIY
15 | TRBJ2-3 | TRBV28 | ASRPPGTRGGTDTQY
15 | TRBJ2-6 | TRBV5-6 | ASSLQGVISGANVLT
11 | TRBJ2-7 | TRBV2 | ASSPISGGEQY
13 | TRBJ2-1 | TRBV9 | ASSASGGQYNEQF
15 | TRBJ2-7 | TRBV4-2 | ASSQGSQRTGPYEQY
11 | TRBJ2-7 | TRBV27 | ASSSGDRNEQY
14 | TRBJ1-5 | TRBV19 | ASSTKPPGSNQPQH
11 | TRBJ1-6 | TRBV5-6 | ASSSGQGSPLH
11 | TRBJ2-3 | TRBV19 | ASSTQLQDTQY
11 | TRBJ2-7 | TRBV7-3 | ASSLILGAEQY
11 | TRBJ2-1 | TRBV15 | ATRAPGYNEQF
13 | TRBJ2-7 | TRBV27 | ASSSTGTGLYEQY
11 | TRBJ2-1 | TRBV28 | ASSPLNPPEQF
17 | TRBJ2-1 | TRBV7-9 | ASSTLGLAGGSSYNEQF
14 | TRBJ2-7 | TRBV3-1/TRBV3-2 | ASSQDLWTGTQEQY
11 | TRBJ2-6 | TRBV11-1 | ASSLPGANVLT
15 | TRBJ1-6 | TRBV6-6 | ASSPLDRGRIGSPLH